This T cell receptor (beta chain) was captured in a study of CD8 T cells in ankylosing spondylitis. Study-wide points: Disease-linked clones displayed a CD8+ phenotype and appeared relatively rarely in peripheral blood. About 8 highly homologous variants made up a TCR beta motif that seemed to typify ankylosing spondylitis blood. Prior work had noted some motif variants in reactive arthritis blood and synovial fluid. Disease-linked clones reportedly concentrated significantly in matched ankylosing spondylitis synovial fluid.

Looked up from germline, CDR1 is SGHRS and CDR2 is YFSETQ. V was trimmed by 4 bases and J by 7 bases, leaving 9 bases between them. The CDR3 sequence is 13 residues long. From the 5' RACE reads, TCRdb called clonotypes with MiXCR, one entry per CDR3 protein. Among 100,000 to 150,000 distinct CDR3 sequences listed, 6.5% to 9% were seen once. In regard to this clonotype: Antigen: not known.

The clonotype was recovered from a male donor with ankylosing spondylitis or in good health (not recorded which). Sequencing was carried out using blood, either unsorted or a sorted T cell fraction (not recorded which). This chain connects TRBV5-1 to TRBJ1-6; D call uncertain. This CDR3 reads CASSVTENSPLHF. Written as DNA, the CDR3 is TGCGCCAGCAGCGTCACAGAGAATTCACCCCTCCACTTT.